These T cell receptor beta chains were read from a single sample in a study of blood T cell repertoires in COVID-19. The method was immunoSEQ multiplex PCR; TCRdb's version includes in-frame clones alone and lacks a portion of them. Among 300,000 to 400,000 clones listed, 87% were seen once. Sequencing used peripheral blood. The receptors originated from a man aged 25 to 45 with COVID-19, enrolled during active disease. Both conserved end residues are part of each CDR3. A D gene is named only where the DNA matches it firmly. A clone size is listed for some rows: how often the clone was seen (once, few, many), or a class if it is expanded.

clone_size d_call j_call cdr3_length v_call cdr3_aa cdr3_nt
- - TRBJ2-1 14 TRBV19 CASSMLTRGNEQFF TGTGCCAGTAGTATGTTGACTAGAGGCAATGAGCAGTTCTTC
- TRBD2 TRBJ2-7 18 TRBV6-2/TRBV6-3 CASSYSTDLAGGSYEQYF TGTGCCAGCAGTTACTCGACAGACCTAGCGGGAGGCTCCTACGAGCAGTACTTC
- - TRBJ2-7 15 TRBV14 CASSPPGRELYEQYF TGTGCCAGCAGCCCCCCCGGCAGGGAACTATACGAGCAGTACTTC
few - TRBJ1-5 13 TRBV19 CASGSYSNQPQHF TGTGCTAGCGGCAGTTATAGCAATCAGCCCCAGCATTTT
- TRBD1 TRBJ1-5 13 TRBV6-6 CASGTTGPQPQHF TGTGCCAGCGGCACGACAGGGCCTCAGCCCCAGCATTTT
- TRBD2 TRBJ2-1 15 TRBV5-1 CASSSSGTNYNEQFF TGCGCCAGCAGCTCTTCCGGGACTAACTACAATGAGCAGTTCTTC
- - TRBJ1-1 13 TRBV25-1 CASSQQVNTEAFF TGTGCCAGCAGCCAACAGGTGAACACTGAAGCTTTCTTT
many TRBD1 TRBJ2-7 14 TRBV7-9 CASSLAQQGIGQYF TGTGCCAGCAGCTTAGCGCAACAGGGGATTGGGCAGTACTTC
once TRBD2 TRBJ2-2 15 TRBV27 CASSLGGSGAGELFF TGTGCCAGCAGTTTGGGCGGGAGTGGAGCCGGGGAGCTGTTTTTT
- TRBD2 TRBJ2-1 19 TRBV7-8 CASSWGLAGSHSSYNEQFF TGTGCCAGCAGCTGGGGACTAGCGGGATCCCATAGCTCCTACAATGAGCAGTTCTTC
- TRBD1 TRBJ1-1 15 TRBV5-1 CASSLTSTGFIEAFF TGCGCCAGCAGCTTGACCTCGACAGGGTTCATTGAAGCTTTCTTT